The 9 T cell receptor beta chains given below trace back to one sample, sequenced in a study of T-cell reconstitution after alpha-beta-depleted transplantation in children. Unique molecular identifiers were used to barcode this TCRbeta library. Via MiXCR, TCRdb re-called the PCR reads, giving one row per CDR3 protein. The sample contains some 550,000 distinct CDR3 sequences, under 30% of which appear only once. This material consisted of PBMCs, mostly from graft donor cells, taken 360 days after TCRalphabeta/CD19-depleted stem cell transplant. The receptors were sampled from a boy under two years old who had a stem cell transplant for acute myeloid leukemia, so the T cells may come from the graft donor.

The table lists this clonotype with many counts. The chain employs TRBV5-6 and TRBJ1-4; the D is unclear. Trimming took 4 bases from V and 6 from J, leaving 25 bases between them. Germline-derived CDR1 and CDR2 are SGHDT and YYEEEE. The CDR3 consists of 18 residues. The CDR3: CASSVSPHPQPSYEKLFF. In DNA form, the CDR3 reads TGTGCCAGCAGCGTCAGCCCTCACCCTCAGCCCTCTTATGAAAAACTGTTTTTT.

For the CDR3, the DNA is TGTGCCAGCAGAAGCCCGACAGCTTACCAAGAGACCCAGTACTTC. This encodes CASRSPTAYQETQYF. The chain recombines TRBV6-2 or TRBV6-3 with TRBJ2-5; tentatively, D is TRBD1 (5 bases). Germline-derived CDR1 and CDR2 are MNHEY and SVGEGT. Trimming removed 6 bases from V and 0 bases from J, with 14 bases in between. The CDR3 is 15 residues long.

The rearrangement links TRBV7-7 to TRBJ2-3; D unclear. There are 13 residues in the CDR3. Trimming removed 3 bases from V and 4 bases from J, with 8 bases in between. Germline V gives CDR1 SSHAT, CDR2 FNYEAQ (reference sequence). In DNA, the CDR3 is TGTGCCAGCAGCTTCGAGCTAGCAGATACGCAGTATTTT. Translation: CASSFELADTQYF.

This clonotype was recorded many times. This rearrangement joins TRBV18 to TRBJ2-5; 7 positions agree with TRBD1. Germline V gene lookup returns CDR1 KGHSH and CDR2 LQKENI. This CDR3 has 16 amino acids. J lost 1 base, V lost 5 bases, and 10 bases had no gene match. The CDR3: CASSTLTGNLQETQYF. CDR3 DNA: TGTGCCAGCTCAACATTGACAGGGAACCTCCAAGAGACCCAGTACTTC.

In its sample, this clonotype was seen many times. The V call is TRBV20-1, the J call TRBJ2-3, with D hard to call. CDR1 is DFQATT and CDR2 is SNEGSKA in the germline V gene (reference sequence). V dropped 3 bases and J dropped 0 bases, with 4 bases sitting between them. CDR3 size: 12 residues. The CDR3 spells CSASPSTDTQYF. In DNA form, the CDR3 reads TGCAGTGCTAGTCCTAGCACAGATACGCAGTATTTT.

The DNA of the CDR3 is TGTGCCAGCAGCTTGGGGGACACTCAAAAACTGTTTTTT. This codes for CASSLGDTQKLFF. The gene calls are TRBV5-6 and TRBJ1-4, with D possibly being TRBD1 (6 bases). Germline loops: CDR1 SGHDT, CDR2 YYEEEE. The CDR3 loop spans 13 amino acids. With 0 bases removed from V and 9 bases from J, the gap between germline ends came to 9 bases.

This clonotype appeared many times. V and J are TRBV20-1 and TRBJ1-2; D gene unclear. V lost 0 bases and J lost 3, with 11 bases in between. The CDR3 spans 14 residues. In germline, CDR1 is DFQATT, CDR2 SNEGSKA (reference sequence). The CDR3 DNA reads as TGCAGTGCTAGAGATTTCCAGGACCACTATGGCTACACCTTC. Amino acid sequence: CSARDFQDHYGYTF.

The V gene is TRBV5-5, the J gene TRBJ2-1; no reliable D call. V lost 1 base to trimming and J lost 5 bases, with 10 bases between them. Germline V gene data show CDR1 as SGHKS and CDR2 as YYEKEE (reference sequence). The CDR3 has 14 amino acids. CDR3 sequence reads: CASSLLKYDNEQFF. In DNA, the CDR3 is TGTGCCAGCAGCTTGTTGAAGTACGACAATGAGCAGTTCTTC.

A single count supports this clonotype. V and J are TRBV7-9 and TRBJ2-6, with D possibly being TRBD1 (5 bases). Trimming pared 2 bases from V and 3 bases from J, leaving 14 bases between. The V gene's germline CDR1 is SEHNR and CDR2 FQNEAQ (reference sequence). The CDR3 spans 17 residues. The CDR3 is CASSLIQGASGANVLTF. The CDR3 nucleotides are TGTGCCAGCAGCTTAATCCAGGGCGCAAGTGGGGCCAACGTCCTGACTTTC.